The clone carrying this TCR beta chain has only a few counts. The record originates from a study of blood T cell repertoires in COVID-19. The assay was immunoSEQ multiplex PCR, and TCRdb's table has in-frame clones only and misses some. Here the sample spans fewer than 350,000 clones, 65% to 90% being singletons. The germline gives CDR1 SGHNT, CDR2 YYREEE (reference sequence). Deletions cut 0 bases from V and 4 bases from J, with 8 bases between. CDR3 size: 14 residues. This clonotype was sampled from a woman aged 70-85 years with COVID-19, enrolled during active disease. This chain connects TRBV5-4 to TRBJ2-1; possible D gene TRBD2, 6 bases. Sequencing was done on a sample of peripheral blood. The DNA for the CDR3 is TGTGCCAGCAGCTTGGGGGACTTTTACAATGAGCAGTTCTTC. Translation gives CASSLGDFYNEQFF. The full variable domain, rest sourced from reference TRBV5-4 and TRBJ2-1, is ETGVTQSPTHLIKTRGQQVTLRCSSQSGHNTVSWYQQALGQGPQFIFQYYREEENGRGNFPPRFSGLQFPNYSSELNVNALELDDSALYLCASSLGDFYNEQFFGPGTRLTVL.